This T cell receptor beta chain appears in the sequencing data of a study of T cells in Graves' hyperthyroidism and ophthalmopathy. The ends were cut back, 8 bases at V and 0 bases at J, with 11 bases in the middle. Germline V CDR1 and CDR2: SNHLY, FYNNEI. CDR3 length equals 13 residues. PBMCs were derived from around 10 ml fresh peripheral blood. Researchers amplified the TCR beta CDR3 regions from RNA transcripts. HTBI primers were employed in a first-round RT-PCR of the TCR CDR3. TCRdb analysed the multiplex PCR reads with MiXCR anew, one entry per CDR3 protein. Here the sample spans fewer than 250,000 distinct CDR3 sequences, around 15% being singletons.

The receptor was isolated from a woman aged 18-35 years with Graves' ophthalmopathy. The specimen sequenced was blood. The V gene is TRBV2, the J gene TRBJ2-7; possibly TRBD1 for D (6 bases). The CDR3 DNA reads TGTGCCAGCCGCCTGGACAGCTCCTACGAGCAGTACTTC. Amino acid sequence: CASRLDSSYEQYF.